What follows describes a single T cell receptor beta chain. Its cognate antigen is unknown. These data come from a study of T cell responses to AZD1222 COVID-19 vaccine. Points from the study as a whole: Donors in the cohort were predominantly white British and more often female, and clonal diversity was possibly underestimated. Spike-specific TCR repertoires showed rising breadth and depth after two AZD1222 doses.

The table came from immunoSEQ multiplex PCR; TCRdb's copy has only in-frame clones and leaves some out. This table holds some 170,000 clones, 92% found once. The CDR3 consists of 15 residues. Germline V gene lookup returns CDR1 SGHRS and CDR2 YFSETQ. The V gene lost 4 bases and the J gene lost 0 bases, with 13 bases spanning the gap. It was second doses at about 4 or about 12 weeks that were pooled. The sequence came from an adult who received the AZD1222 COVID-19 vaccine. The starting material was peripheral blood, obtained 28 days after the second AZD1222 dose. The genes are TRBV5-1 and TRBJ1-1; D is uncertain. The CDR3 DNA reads TGCGCCAGCAGCCCGTTGGACGGCCTGAACACTGAAGCTTTCTTT. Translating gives CASSPLDGLNTEAFF.